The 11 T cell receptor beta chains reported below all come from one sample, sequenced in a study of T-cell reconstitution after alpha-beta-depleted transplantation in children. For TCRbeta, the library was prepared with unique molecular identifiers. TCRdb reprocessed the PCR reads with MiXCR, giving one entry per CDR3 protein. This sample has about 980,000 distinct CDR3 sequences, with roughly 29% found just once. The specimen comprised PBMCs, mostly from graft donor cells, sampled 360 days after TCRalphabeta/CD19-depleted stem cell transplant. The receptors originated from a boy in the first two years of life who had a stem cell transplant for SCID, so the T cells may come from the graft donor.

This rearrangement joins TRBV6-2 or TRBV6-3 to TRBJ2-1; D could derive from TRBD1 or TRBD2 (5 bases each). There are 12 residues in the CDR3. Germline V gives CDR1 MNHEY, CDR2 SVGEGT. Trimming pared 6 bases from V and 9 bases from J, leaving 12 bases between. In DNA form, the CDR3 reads TGTGCCAGCAGGGGGACCGTGGGTGAGCAGTTCTTC. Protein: CASRGTVGEQFF.

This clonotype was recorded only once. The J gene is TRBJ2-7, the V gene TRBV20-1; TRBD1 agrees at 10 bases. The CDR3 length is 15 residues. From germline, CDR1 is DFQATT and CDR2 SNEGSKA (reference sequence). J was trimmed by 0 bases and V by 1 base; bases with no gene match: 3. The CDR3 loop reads CSARGDRGDSYEQYF. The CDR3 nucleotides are TGCAGTGCTAGAGGGGACAGGGGAGACTCCTACGAGCAGTACTTC.

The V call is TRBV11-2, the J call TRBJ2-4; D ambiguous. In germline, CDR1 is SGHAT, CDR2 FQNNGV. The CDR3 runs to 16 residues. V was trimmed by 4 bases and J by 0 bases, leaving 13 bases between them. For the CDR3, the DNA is TGTGCCAGCAGCTCCGCCGCAATCCTAGCCAAAAACATTCAGTACTTC. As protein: CASSSAAILAKNIQYF.

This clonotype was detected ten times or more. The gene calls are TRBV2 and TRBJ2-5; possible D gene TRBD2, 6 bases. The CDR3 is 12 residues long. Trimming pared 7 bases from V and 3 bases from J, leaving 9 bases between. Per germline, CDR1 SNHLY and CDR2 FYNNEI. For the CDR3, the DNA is TGTGCCAGCACGACTAGGGAAGAGACCCAGTACTTC. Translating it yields CASTTREETQYF.

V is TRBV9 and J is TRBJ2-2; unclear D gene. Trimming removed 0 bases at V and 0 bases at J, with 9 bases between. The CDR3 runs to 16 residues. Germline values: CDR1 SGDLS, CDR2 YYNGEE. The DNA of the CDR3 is TGTGCCAGCAGCGTAGGTTGGGTAGCGAACACCGGGGAGCTGTTTTTT. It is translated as CASSVGWVANTGELFF.

In DNA form, the CDR3 reads TGCAGTGCTAGAGATGCTAGCAGAGTCTACAATGAGCAGTTCTTC. Its protein product is CSARDASRVYNEQFF. V gene TRBV20-1 combines with J gene TRBJ2-1, with a weak D call TRBD2 (5 bases). This CDR3 spans 15 amino acids. Trimming pared 0 bases from V and 3 bases from J, leaving 12 bases between. The germline CDR1 and CDR2 sequences are DFQATT and SNEGSKA (reference sequence).

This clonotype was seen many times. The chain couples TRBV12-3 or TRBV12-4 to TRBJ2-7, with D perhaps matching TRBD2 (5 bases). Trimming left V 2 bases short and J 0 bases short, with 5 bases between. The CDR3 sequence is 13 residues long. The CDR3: CASSLRGSYEQYF. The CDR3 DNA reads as TGTGCCAGCAGTTTACGGGGCTCCTACGAGCAGTACTTC.

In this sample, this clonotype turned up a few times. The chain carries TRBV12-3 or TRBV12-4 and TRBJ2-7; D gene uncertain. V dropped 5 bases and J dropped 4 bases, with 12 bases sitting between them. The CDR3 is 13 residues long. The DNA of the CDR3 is TGTGCCAGCAGTGGGCGTATAAGTTACGAGCAGTACTTC. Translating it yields CASSGRISYEQYF.

CDR3 sequence: CSVEVGTGARFVNEQFF. CDR3 nucleotides: TGCAGCGTTGAAGTGGGAACAGGGGCCAGATTTGTCAATGAGCAGTTCTTC. The gene calls are TRBV29-1 and TRBJ2-1, with 7 bases identical to TRBD1. The J segment lost 6 bases and the V segment lost 1 base, leaving 15 bases of the junction unmatched. The germline gives CDR1 SQVTM, CDR2 ANQGSEA. The CDR3 is made up of 17 amino acids.

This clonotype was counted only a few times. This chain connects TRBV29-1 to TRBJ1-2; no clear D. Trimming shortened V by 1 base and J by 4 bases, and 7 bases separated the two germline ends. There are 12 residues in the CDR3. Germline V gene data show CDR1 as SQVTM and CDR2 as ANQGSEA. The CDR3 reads CSVEGQSYGYTF. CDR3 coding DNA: TGCAGCGTTGAAGGCCAGAGCTATGGCTACACCTTC. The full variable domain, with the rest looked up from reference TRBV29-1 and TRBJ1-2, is SAVISQKPSRDICQRGTSLTIQCQVDSQVTMMFWYRQQPGQSLTLIATANQGSEATYESGFVIDKFPISRPNLTFSTLTVSNMSPEDSSIYLCSVEGQSYGYTFGSGTRLTVV.

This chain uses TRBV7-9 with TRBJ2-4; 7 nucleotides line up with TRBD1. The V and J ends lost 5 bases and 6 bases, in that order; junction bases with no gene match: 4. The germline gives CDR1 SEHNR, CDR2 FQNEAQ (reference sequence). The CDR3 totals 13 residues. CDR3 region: CASSRDRANIQYF. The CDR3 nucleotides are TGTGCCAGCAGCCGCGACAGGGCAAACATTCAGTACTTC.